Relative to its sample, the clone carrying this TCR beta chain is medium-sized. Antigen specificity is unknown. These data belong to a study of metastatic and nonmetastatic thyroid tumors. The overall study: Repertoires from blood and tumor or nodule tissue of malignant and benign thyroid patients were compared.

The CDR3 spans 14 residues. V shed 0 bases and J shed 8 bases, with 11 bases lying between them. Germline V gene data show CDR1 as DFQATT and CDR2 as SNEGSKA (reference sequence). Per the authors' pipeline: A papillary thyroid cancer distant-metastasis classifier was built from CDR3 differences across clinicopathological groups. TCRdb reassembled clones from the PCR reads with MiXCR. TCRdb, rather than the study authors, made the V and J calls. The sample has under 20,000 clones, approximately 23% seen once. Treatment of any kind had been given to no patient before thyroid surgery. Findings and caveats of the study: Within blood and tumor, benign nodules reportedly had significantly lower TCR beta diversity than malignant thyroid tumors did.

J is TRBJ1-6 and V is TRBV20-1; possibly TRBD1 for D (6 bases). The sequencing sample was made of tumor tissue. This receptor was identified in a female donor with papillary thyroid cancer or a benign thyroid nodule (not recorded which). Some clones in this sample may be carry-over from other donors' samples. DNA of the CDR3: TGCAGTGCTAGAGAGGGAGGGGGAGATTCACCCCTCCACTTT. Encoded protein: CSAREGGGDSPLHF.